These 30 T cell receptor beta chains originate from one sample sequenced in a study of T cell repertoires in cytomegalovirus infection. TCRdb re-called the reads with MiXCR, one entry per CDR3 protein. The sample holds 200,000 or so distinct CDR3 sequences, roughly 27% seen once. Sample: PBMCs. Receptor source: a human donor in good health (CMV status not recorded). Some clones in this sample may be carry-over from other donors' samples.

This rearrangement joins TRBV5-4 to TRBJ2-4, with 8 nucleotides matching TRBD2. There are 16 residues in the CDR3. J gave up 5 bases and V 8 bases, and 15 bases lay outside the gene matches. CDR1 and CDR2 (germline): SGHNT, YYREEE (reference sequence). As DNA, the CDR3 is TGTGCCAGTTCCCACGGACGGGGGGGCGGGGAAAACATTCAGTACTTC. Its translation is CASSHGRGGGENIQYF.

About this clonotype: This may stem from a read error, because a much larger clone lies one nucleotide away. The chain couples TRBV7-2 to TRBJ2-7; the D gene is possibly TRBD1 (6 bases). This CDR3 contains 15 residues. Germline V gives CDR1 SGHTA, CDR2 FQGNSA. The CDR3 loop is CASSHHGQNTYGQYF. The CDR3 DNA reads TGTGCCAGCAGCCACCATGGACAGAATACCTACGGGCAGTACTTC.

The V and J genes are TRBV6-6 and TRBJ1-4, with a tentative D call TRBD1 (6 bases). Trimming cost V 6 bases and J 0 bases, with 17 bases left between them. The CDR3 runs 17 residues. CDR1 and CDR2 from the germline V gene are MNHNY and SVGAGI (reference sequence). The DNA for the CDR3 is TGTGCCAGCAGCAAAATCACAGGGCCCGCAACTAATGAAAAACTGTTTTTT. Residues: CASSKITGPATNEKLFF.

V gene TRBV20-1 combines with J gene TRBJ1-2; 12 bases map to TRBD1. This CDR3 is 14 amino acids long. Germline V lookup: CDR1 DFQATT, CDR2 SNEGSKA (reference sequence). Germline trimming cut 1 base from V and 7 bases from J; bases unmatched to any gene: 4. CDR3 amino acids: CSARGDRGQRGYTF. The DNA of the CDR3 is TGCAGTGCTAGAGGGGACAGGGGGCAACGTGGCTACACCTTC.

This chain joins TRBV7-6 and TRBJ2-3; 8 nucleotides match TRBD2. The CDR3 sequence is 16 residues long. With 7 bases clipped from V and 4 bases from J, the junction kept 13 bases outside the gene matches. The germline V gene has CDR1 SGHVS and CDR2 FNYEAQ. The CDR3 sequence is CASNVNAGGRADTQYF. In nucleotides, the CDR3 is TGTGCCAGCAACGTAAATGCGGGGGGCCGGGCAGATACGCAGTATTTT.

This clonotype came up a few times. The chain uses TRBV14 and TRBJ2-1; either TRBD1 or TRBD2 may fit D (5 bases each). CDR1 and CDR2 from the germline V gene are SGHDN and FVKESK. The V end lost 8 bases, the J end lost 2 bases, and 16 bases lay between the germline ends. The CDR3 sequence is 15 residues long. CDR3 residues: CASGSRVGAYNEQFF. The CDR3 nucleotides are TGTGCCAGCGGTTCGCGCGTGGGGGCCTACAATGAGCAGTTCTTC.

The CDR3 is CASSPRGWETQYF. CDR3 in DNA: TGTGCCAGCAGCCCCCGAGGATGGGAGACCCAGTACTTC. The chain uses TRBV7-2 and TRBJ2-5, with D hard to call. Germline assignment: CDR1 SGHTA and CDR2 FQGNSA. This CDR3 region has 13 residues. V was trimmed by 5 bases and J by 5 bases, leaving 12 bases between them. Together with reference TRBV7-2 and TRBJ2-5, the CDR3 gives the full variable domain: GAGVSQSPSNKVTEKGKDVELRCDPISGHTALYWYRQSLGQGLEFLIYFQGNSAPDKSGLPSDRFSAERTGGSVSTLTIQRTQQEDSAVYLCASSPRGWETQYFGPGTRLLVL.

This clonotype was picked up a small number of times. The chain joins TRBV5-5 to TRBJ1-2, with D perhaps matching TRBD1 (5 bases). The CDR3 consists of 15 residues. CDR1 and CDR2 (germline): SGHKS, YYEKEE (reference sequence). Trimming stripped 3 bases from V and 7 bases from J, with 19 bases between. The CDR3 coding sequence is TGTGCCAGCAGCTCCCACTTTGACAGCCGGAGTGGCTACACCTTC. Protein product: CASSSHFDSRSGYTF.

The CDR3 here is CASSPGGGETQYF. The CDR3 DNA reads as TGTGCCAGCAGCCCAGGGGGTGGAGAGACCCAGTACTTC. V usage is TRBV7-2 and J usage is TRBJ2-5; 7 positions match TRBD1. Germline trimming cut 5 bases from V and 4 bases from J; bases unmatched to any gene: 4. CDR1 is SGHTA and CDR2 is FQGNSA in the germline V gene. This CDR3 has 13 residues.

This chain connects TRBV6-2 or TRBV6-3 to TRBJ2-1; D is unclear. This CDR3 is built from 17 residues. The V and J ends lost 6 bases and 4 bases respectively, with 22 bases between them. Germline V CDR1 and CDR2: MNHEY, SVGEGT. The CDR3 bases are TGTGCCAGCAGGAGGATGGACCCCCGGCCCAAATACAATGAGCAGTTCTTC. It codes for CASRRMDPRPKYNEQFF.

The chain has TRBV29-1 and TRBJ1-1; D possibly corresponds to TRBD1 (5 bases). Germline values: CDR1 SQVTM, CDR2 ANQGSEA. The V and J ends lost 4 bases and 5 bases respectively, with 14 bases between them. The CDR3 extends over 13 amino acids. The CDR3 protein is CSVGVTAGTEAFF. The CDR3 bases are TGCAGCGTTGGTGTGACAGCCGGTACTGAAGCTTTCTTT.

J is TRBJ1-6 and V is TRBV7-3, with D unclear. With 3 bases removed from V and 9 bases from J, the gap between germline ends came to 12 bases. The CDR3 runs 14 residues. Germline V CDR1 and CDR2: SGHTA, FQGTGA. The CDR3 is CASSFVTLGSPLHF. The CDR3 DNA follows: TGTGCCAGCAGCTTTGTGACATTAGGTTCACCCCTCCACTTT.

This clonotype was seen only a few times. The V and J genes are TRBV2 and TRBJ1-4; D is perhaps TRBD1 (6 bases). This CDR3 is built from 13 residues. Trimming stripped 5 bases from V and 8 bases from J, with 12 bases between. Germline CDR1 and CDR2: SNHLY and FYNNEI. Written as DNA, the CDR3 is TGTGCCAGCAGTCTGGGGACATCCGAAAAACTGTTTTTT. Protein sequence: CASSLGTSEKLFF.

The V and J genes are TRBV7-2 and TRBJ2-7; 7 nucleotides agree with TRBD2. The CDR3 length is 15 residues. The V gene's germline CDR1 is SGHTA and CDR2 FQGNSA. V lost 5 bases to trimming and J lost 1 base; unmatched junction nucleotides: 8. The CDR3 coding sequence is TGTGCCAGCAGCGAAAACGGGGGGTTTTCCTACGAGCAGTACTTC. This gives the protein CASSENGGFSYEQYF.

The V call is TRBV28, the J call TRBJ1-2; D gene ambiguous. Germline V lookup: CDR1 MDHEN, CDR2 SYDVKM. CDR3 length: 14 residues. Trimming took 0 bases from V and 4 from J, leaving 9 bases between them. The CDR3 reads CASSLWDLSYGYTF. For the CDR3, the DNA is TGTGCCAGCAGTTTATGGGATCTCAGCTATGGCTACACCTTC.

The count of this clonotype is one. J is TRBJ1-5 and V is TRBV19; TRBD1 is a possible D gene (6 bases). CDR3 length equals 15 residues. Looked up from germline, CDR1 is LNHDA and CDR2 is SQIVND (reference sequence). V lost 6 bases to trimming and J lost 4 bases, with 16 bases between them. CDR3 DNA sequence: TGTGCCAGTAGGGTCAAACAGGGTTTTAATCAGCCCCAGCATTTT. Amino acids: CASRVKQGFNQPQHF.

This chain links TRBV20-1 with TRBJ2-4; 7 bases agree with TRBD2. The J segment lost 2 bases and the V segment lost 6 bases, leaving 4 bases of the junction unmatched. Germline V CDR1 and CDR2: DFQATT, SNEGSKA (reference sequence). The CDR3 has 13 residues. The chain's CDR3 is CSAVAGTKNIQYF. In DNA form, the CDR3 reads TGCAGTGCAGTAGCGGGCACCAAAAACATTCAGTACTTC.

This chain connects TRBV7-2 to TRBJ2-7, with 8 bases matching TRBD1. V lost 5 bases and J lost 6; bases outside the gene matches: 12. Looked up from germline, CDR1 is SGHTA and CDR2 is FQGNSA. The CDR3 is 15 amino acids. The CDR3 coding sequence is TGTGCCAGCAGCCGCGTAGGACAGGGATGGGTCGAGCAGTACTTC. It codes for CASSRVGQGWVEQYF.

This clonotype was recorded at least ten times. This chain links TRBV7-2 with TRBJ1-2; D call uncertain. The ends were cut back, 2 bases at V and 4 bases at J, with 11 bases in the middle. CDR1 and CDR2 (germline): SGHTA, FQGNSA. The CDR3 length is 14 residues. DNA for the CDR3: TGTGCCAGCAGCTTACTGGGCAAGACCTATGGCTACACCTTC. It yields the protein CASSLLGKTYGYTF.

This chain connects TRBV2 to TRBJ2-4; maybe TRBD1 (5 bases). Per germline, CDR1 SNHLY and CDR2 FYNNEI. CDR3 size: 16 residues. The ends were cut back, 5 bases at V and 1 base at J, with 15 bases in the middle. In DNA form, the CDR3 reads TGTGCCAGCAGTTCCATATTCCCAGGGGCCAAAAACATTCAGTACTTC. Amino acids: CASSSIFPGAKNIQYF. Full variable domain (missing parts from reference TRBV2 and TRBJ2-4): EPEVTQTPSHQVTQMGQEVILRCVPISNHLYFYWYRQILGQKVEFLVSFYNNEISEKSEIFDDQFSVERPDGSNFTLKIRSTKLEDSAMYFCASSSIFPGAKNIQYFGAGTRLSVL.

The chain employs TRBV4-3 and TRBJ2-1, with unresolved D. Germline V gene data show CDR1 as LGHNA and CDR2 as YSLEER. There are 14 residues in the CDR3. The V gene lost 0 bases and the J gene lost 6 bases, with 9 bases spanning the gap. The CDR3 DNA follows: TGCGCCAGCAGCCAAGATAGGCGAGCCAATGAGCAGTTCTTC. It is translated as CASSQDRRANEQFF.

V is TRBV19 and J is TRBJ1-2; TRBD1 matches at 7 bases. The length of the CDR3 is 17 residues. The V gene's germline CDR1 is LNHDA and CDR2 SQIVND (reference sequence). Unmatched junction bases numbered 13, after V lost 0 bases and J lost 6 bases. CDR3 coding DNA: TGTGCCAGTAGTATAGATCAACGAGGGGGCAATACGCATGGCTACACCTTC. Protein sequence: CASSIDQRGGNTHGYTF.

The V and J genes are TRBV7-6 and TRBJ2-5; 10 bases map to TRBD2. Germline CDR1 and CDR2: SGHVS and FNYEAQ. The CDR3 runs 14 residues. The junction had 8 bases not matched to a gene; V was cut back by 0 bases and J by 13 bases. DNA of the CDR3: TGTGCCAGCAGCTTAGCGACGTCTAGCGGGGGCCCGTACTTC. Translated: CASSLATSSGGPYF.

This clonotype was recorded a few times. J is TRBJ1-1 and V is TRBV10-3; 7 bases fit TRBD1. Trimming cost V 7 bases and J 0 bases; bases outside gene matches: 5. The CDR3 length is 14 residues. Germline CDR1 and CDR2: ENHRY and SYGVKD. The CDR3: CAITSGGLNTEAFF. CDR3 sequence (DNA): TGTGCCATCACCTCAGGGGGTCTGAACACTGAAGCTTTCTTT.

This clonotype was seen more than once but under ten times. The V gene is TRBV12-3 or TRBV12-4, the J gene TRBJ1-1; maybe TRBD1 (5 bases). This CDR3 is 14 amino acids long. The V end was cut by 3 bases, the J end by 11 bases, with 19 bases between. CDR3 sequence reads: CASSLGDADNRAFF. In DNA form, the CDR3 reads TGTGCCAGCAGTTTGGGGGACGCCGATAATCGGGCTTTCTTT.

This clonotype has a count of ten or more. CDR3 loop: CSVTASSYEQYF. DNA of the CDR3: TGCAGCGTTACGGCTAGCTCCTACGAGCAGTACTTC. V and J are TRBV29-1 and TRBJ2-7; D ambiguous. The CDR3 runs 12 residues. Germline V lookup: CDR1 SQVTM, CDR2 ANQGSEA. Deletions cut 5 bases from V and 0 bases from J, with 8 bases between.

V gene TRBV5-6 combines with J gene TRBJ1-1; D unclear. This CDR3 is 12 amino acids long. The ends were cut back, 3 bases at V and 4 bases at J, with 7 bases in the middle. Germline V gives CDR1 SGHDT, CDR2 YYEEEE. The CDR3 reads CASSWVATEAFF. In nucleotides, the CDR3 is TGTGCCAGCAGCTGGGTGGCCACTGAAGCTTTCTTT.

This clonotype was detected ten times or more. The genes are TRBV7-2 and TRBJ1-5; the D gene is possibly TRBD1 (5 bases). The germline CDR1 and CDR2 sequences are SGHTA and FQGNSA. Trimming took off 5 bases at V and 5 bases at J, with 10 bases between the two ends. The CDR3 totals 13 residues. CDR3: CASSRRGDQPQHF. CDR3 sequence (DNA): TGTGCCAGCAGCCGCCGAGGGGATCAGCCCCAGCATTTT.

This chain joins TRBV4-3 and TRBJ1-1; D not certain. From germline, CDR1 is LGHNA and CDR2 YSLEER. This CDR3 region has 15 residues. V was shortened by 1 base and J by 1 base, with 10 bases between the two germline ends. The CDR3 reads CASSQGRVSNTEAFF. CDR3 nucleotides: TGCGCCAGCAGCCAAGGACGGGTTTCGAACACTGAAGCTTTCTTT.

This clonotype was recorded a few times. The V and J genes are TRBV7-8 and TRBJ1-6, with a possible D match to TRBD1 (6 bases). The CDR3 runs to 17 residues. The germline CDR1 and CDR2 sequences are SGHVS and FQNEAQ. V was pared by 5 bases and J by 7 bases, with 21 bases between. The CDR3 is CASSLGGGGAKNSPLHF. CDR3 in DNA: TGTGCCAGCAGCCTAGGAGGCGGGGGCGCGAAAAATTCACCCCTCCACTTT.